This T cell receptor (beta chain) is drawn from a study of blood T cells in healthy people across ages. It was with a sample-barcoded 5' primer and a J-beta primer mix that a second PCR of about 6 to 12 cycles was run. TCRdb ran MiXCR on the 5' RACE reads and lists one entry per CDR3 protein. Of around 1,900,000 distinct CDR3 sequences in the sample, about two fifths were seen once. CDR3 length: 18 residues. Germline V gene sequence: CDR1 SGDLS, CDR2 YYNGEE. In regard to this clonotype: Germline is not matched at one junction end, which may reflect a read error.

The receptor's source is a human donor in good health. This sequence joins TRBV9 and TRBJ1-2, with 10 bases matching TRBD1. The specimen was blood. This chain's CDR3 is CASTPSDGQGDGRYGYTF. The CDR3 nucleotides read TGCGCCAGCACTCCTAGTGATGGACAGGGGGATGGGCGCTATGGCTACACCTTC.